Below are 21 T cell receptor beta chains sequenced from a single sample in a study of neurological immune-mediated disorders. In TCRdb, the 5' RACE reads were re-called with MiXCR into one record per CDR3 protein. Counted here are roughly 62,000 distinct CDR3 sequences, under 5% occurring once; the ten biggest clones make up roughly 3.4%. The specimen was PBMCs. The receptors stem from a woman aged 45-59 years with multiple sclerosis.

This clonotype was picked up many times. The chain employs TRBV6-6 and TRBJ2-1, with D perhaps matching TRBD2 (5 bases). Germline V gene data show CDR1 as MNHNY and CDR2 as SVGAGI (reference sequence). Trimming removed 0 bases from V and 4 bases from J, with 7 bases in between. The length of the CDR3 is 14 residues. The CDR3: CASSYSRVYNEQFF. The CDR3, as DNA: TGTGCCAGCAGTTACTCGCGGGTGTACAATGAGCAGTTCTTC.

This CDR3 is CASSLVRGGPGTQYF. In DNA, the CDR3 is TGTGCCAGCAGCCTAGTAAGAGGGGGGCCAGGTACGCAGTATTTT. The J gene is TRBJ2-3, the V gene TRBV11-2; D is perhaps TRBD1 or TRBD2 (6 bases each). V was clipped by 5 bases and J by 8 bases, with 20 bases between them. This CDR3 region has 15 residues. Germline V CDR1 and CDR2: SGHAT, FQNNGV.

Comments on this clonotype: At one boundary the junction diverges from the germline segment, which might be a read error. The chain employs TRBV30 and TRBJ1-5; D is possibly TRBD1 (5 bases). The germline V gene encodes CDR1 GTSNPN and CDR2 SVGIG (reference sequence). The CDR3 is made up of 14 amino acids. CDR3 nucleotide sequence: TGTGCCTGGAAGGACCAGGGAAACAATCAGCCCCAGAATTTT. This gives the protein CAWKDQGNNQPQNF.

This clonotype was counted at least ten times. This chain links TRBV20-1 with TRBJ2-3, with 9 bases that match TRBD2. Germline assignment: CDR1 DFQATT and CDR2 SNEGSKA (reference sequence). V was clipped by 5 bases and J by 2 bases; unmatched bases: 8. The CDR3 is 15 residues long. CDR3 region: CSAPNPGLATDTQYF. The DNA of the CDR3 is TGCAGTGCTCCGAATCCGGGACTAGCCACAGATACGCAGTATTTT.

The sample holds many counts of this clonotype. This chain connects TRBV5-1 to TRBJ2-3; 10 bases fit TRBD2. The CDR3 has 15 residues. J was trimmed by 3 bases and V by 4 bases; bases with no gene match: 5. Germline V lookup: CDR1 SGHRS, CDR2 YFSETQ. The CDR3 sequence is CASSPGLARTDTQYF. CDR3 nucleotide sequence: TGCGCCAGCAGCCCGGGACTAGCGAGGACAGATACGCAGTATTTT.

This clonotype was counted between two and nine times. The V and J genes are TRBV14 and TRBJ2-1; 8 bases are a match to TRBD2. The length of the CDR3 is 16 residues. Germline V gene data show CDR1 as SGHDN and CDR2 as FVKESK. Trimming at V came to 4 bases and at J to 7 bases, leaving 12 bases not matched to a gene. The CDR3 DNA reads TGTGCCAGCAGCCCTACTCCGGGGGGGCGAAGGAATGAGCAGTTCTTC. Protein sequence: CASSPTPGGRRNEQFF. The variable domain in full, completed from reference TRBV14 and TRBJ2-1, reads EAGVTQFPSHSVIEKGQTVTLRCDPISGHDNLYWYRRVMGKEIKFLLHFVKESKQDESGMPNNRFLAERTGGTYSTLKVQPAELEDSGVYFCASSPTPGGRRNEQFFGPGTRLTVL.

This clonotype was found many times. The chain carries TRBV29-1 and TRBJ2-7; D uncertain. Trimming left V 4 bases short and J 1 base short, with 5 bases between. Germline CDR1 is SQVTM and CDR2 is ANQGSEA. The CDR3 contains 11 residues. Here the CDR3 reads CSVVVSYEQYV. CDR3 bases: TGCAGCGTTGTGGTTTCCTACGAGCAGTACGTC.

With respect to this clonotype: A much larger clone differs from this one at a single base, so this may be a read error. This sequence joins TRBV5-1 and TRBJ1-1; 10 bases line up with TRBD1. Looked up from germline, CDR1 is SGHRS and CDR2 is YFSETQ. The ends lost 7 bases at V and 7 bases at J; junction bases unmatched: 16. The CDR3 totals 16 residues. The CDR3 sequence: CASGSGTGEVKVEAFF. The CDR3 nucleotides read TGCGCCAGCGGTTCCGGGACAGGGGAAGTCAAAGTTGAAGCTTTCTTT.

This clonotype was recorded many times. The rearrangement links TRBV10-3 to TRBJ1-6; D not resolved. The germline V and J ends were trimmed by 0 bases and 10 bases, with 10 bases remaining between them. The germline gives CDR1 ENHRY, CDR2 SYGVKD. This CDR3 region has 14 residues. The CDR3 region is CAISESEGNSPLHF. The CDR3 DNA follows: TGTGCCATCAGTGAGTCTGAGGGTAACTCACCCCTCCACTTT.

The sample holds many counts of this clonotype. The V call is TRBV29-1, the J call TRBJ1-2, with TRBD1 matching 9 bases. V was pared by 4 bases and J by 4 bases, with 7 bases of the junction left unmatched. The CDR3 is 14 amino acids. The germline V gene has CDR1 SQVTM and CDR2 ANQGSEA. CDR3 sequence (DNA): TGCAGCGTTGCGGACAGGGGCAGCACCTATGGCTACACCTTC. It yields the protein CSVADRGSTYGYTF.

In this sample, this clonotype turned up many times. The V gene is TRBV9, the J gene TRBJ2-7; TRBD2 is a possible D gene (5 bases). CDR1 and CDR2 from the germline V gene are SGDLS and YYNGEE. The V and J ends lost 0 bases and 2 bases respectively, with 12 bases between them. The CDR3 is made up of 15 amino acids. CDR3 nucleotides: TGTGCCAGCAGCGTAGATGCGAGGGAAACCTACGAGCAGTACTTC. This translates into CASSVDARETYEQYF.

This clonotype was detected many times. The CDR3 DNA reads TGTGCCAGCAGCTTAGCGGCTCCCGGGGAGCTGTTTTTT. It is translated as CASSLAAPGELFF. This chain links TRBV7-9 with TRBJ2-2; unclear D gene. Germline loops: CDR1 SEHNR, CDR2 FQNEAQ (reference sequence). V lost 0 bases, J lost 6 bases, and 5 bases lay in between. The CDR3 sequence is 13 residues long.

This clonotype was picked up many times. The rearrangement joins TRBV6-4 to TRBJ2-3; TRBD2 matches 11 bases. The CDR3 is made up of 15 amino acids. V lost 5 bases and J lost 4; bases outside the gene matches: 5. Germline values: CDR1 MRHNA, CDR2 SNTAGT. The CDR3 coding sequence is TGTGCCAGCAGTAACACTAGCGGGGGTGCAGATACGCAGTATTTT. Protein sequence: CASSNTSGGADTQYF.

This clonotype was counted many times. The chain couples TRBV15 to TRBJ2-5; 9 bases match TRBD2. The germline gives CDR1 LNHNV, CDR2 YYDKDF (reference sequence). The CDR3 has 15 residues. The V gene end was trimmed by 5 bases and the J gene end by 4 bases; junction bases not matched to a gene: 8. As DNA, the CDR3 is TGTGCCACCAGCGGCGGGGGGGGCGGTTCAGAGACCCAGTACTTC. Protein product: CATSGGGGGSETQYF. Variable domain in full (rest from reference TRBV15 and TRBJ2-5): DAMVIQNPRYQVTQFGKPVTLSCSQTLNHNVMYWYQQKSSQAPKLLFHYYDKDFNNEADTPDNFQSRRPNTSFCFLDIRSPGLGDTAMYLCATSGGGGGSETQYFGPGTRLLVL.

This clonotype has ten or more counts. V and J are TRBV25-1 and TRBJ1-2; 8 nucleotides match TRBD1. With 6 bases clipped from V and 2 bases from J, the junction kept 2 bases outside the gene matches. CDR1 is MGHDK and CDR2 is SYGVNS in the germline V gene. The CDR3 sequence is 13 residues long. The CDR3 loop is CASRDRVNYGYTF. The CDR3 bases are TGTGCCAGCAGGGACAGGGTAAACTATGGCTACACCTTC.

This clonotype was counted many times. This chain joins TRBV7-2 and TRBJ2-5; D remains ambiguous. The CDR3 length is 13 residues. Deletions cut 0 bases from V and 5 bases from J, with 7 bases between. Germline V gene sequence: CDR1 SGHTA, CDR2 FQGNSA. The CDR3 nucleotides read TGTGCCAGCAGCTTAGCGTTCGGGGAGACCCAGTACTTC. Protein: CASSLAFGETQYF. The variable domain in full, completed from reference TRBV7-2 and TRBJ2-5, reads GAGVSQSPSNKVTEKGKDVELRCDPISGHTALYWYRQSLGQGLEFLIYFQGNSAPDKSGLPSDRFSAERTGGSVSTLTIQRTQQEDSAVYLCASSLAFGETQYFGPGTRLLVL.

This clonotype came up many times. This chain connects TRBV27 to TRBJ2-2; no firm D call. Germline CDR1 reads MNHEY; CDR2 reads SMNVEV (reference sequence). There are 11 residues in the CDR3. The V end was cut by 1 base, the J end by 7 bases, with 1 base between. The CDR3 sequence is CASSLFGELFF. CDR3 DNA: TGTGCCAGCAGTTTATTCGGGGAGCTGTTTTTT.

This clonotype showed up many times. V gene TRBV6-2 or TRBV6-3 combines with J gene TRBJ1-5, with D unclear. Trimming shortened V by 6 bases and J by 1 base, and 13 bases separated the two germline ends. The germline CDR1 and CDR2 sequences are MNHEY and SVGEGT. The CDR3 covers 15 residues. CDR3 DNA: TGTGCCAGCAGCCTCGCGGGAATAAGCAATCAGCCCCAGCATTTT. Translating it yields CASSLAGISNQPQHF.

This clonotype was counted ten times or more. For the CDR3, the DNA is TGTGCCAGCAGGGGGACAGGGGGCGAGCAGTACGTC. Amino acids: CASRGTGGEQYV. The chain uses TRBV12-3 or TRBV12-4 and TRBJ2-7; 11 bases agree with TRBD1. This CDR3 contains 12 residues. V trimming: 6 bases; J trimming: 6 bases; junction bases outside the gene matches: 1.

This clonotype was counted many times. The genes are TRBV5-1 and TRBJ1-3, with unresolved D. V was trimmed by 0 bases and J by 4 bases, leaving 8 bases between them. Germline V gene sequence: CDR1 SGHRS, CDR2 YFSETQ. The length of the CDR3 is 14 residues. CDR3 coding DNA: TGCGCCAGCAGCTTGGTATTCGGGGGAAACACCATATATTTT. It translates to CASSLVFGGNTIYF.

This clonotype was seen many times. This sequence joins TRBV7-2 and TRBJ2-7, with a weak D call TRBD2 (6 bases). CDR1 is SGHTA, CDR2 FQGNSA, per germline. The V gene lost 5 bases and the J gene lost 4 bases, with 15 bases spanning the gap. The CDR3 totals 14 residues. CDR3 sequence (DNA): TGTGCCAGCAGCATTCCAACTGGGACTTACGAGCAGTACTTC. It is translated as CASSIPTGTYEQYF.